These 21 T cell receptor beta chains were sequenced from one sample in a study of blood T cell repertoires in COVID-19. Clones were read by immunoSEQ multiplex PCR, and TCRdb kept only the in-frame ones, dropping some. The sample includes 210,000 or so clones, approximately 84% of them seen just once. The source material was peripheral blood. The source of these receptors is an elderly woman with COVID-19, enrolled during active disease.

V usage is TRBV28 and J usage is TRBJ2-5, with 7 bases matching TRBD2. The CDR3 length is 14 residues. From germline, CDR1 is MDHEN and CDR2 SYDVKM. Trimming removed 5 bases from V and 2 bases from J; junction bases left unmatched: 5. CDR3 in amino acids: CASSPLASQETQYF. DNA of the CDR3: TGTGCCAGCAGTCCACTAGCGAGTCAAGAGACCCAGTACTTC. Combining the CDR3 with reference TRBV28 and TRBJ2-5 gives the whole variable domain DVKVTQSSRYLVKRTGEKVFLECVQDMDHENMFWYRQDPGLGLRLIYFSYDVKMKEKGDIPEGYSVSREKKERFSLILESASTNQTSMYLCASSPLASQETQYFGPGTRLLVL.

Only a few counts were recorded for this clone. The CDR3 is CASSRAQGRGYTF. In nucleotides, the CDR3 is TGTGCCAGCAGCCGTGCTCAGGGTCGTGGCTACACCTTC. This chain links TRBV3-1 (or the pseudogene TRBV3-2) with TRBJ1-2; perhaps TRBD1 as D (5 bases). CDR3 length equals 13 residues. Germline V gene sequence: CDR1 LGHDT, CDR2 YNNKEL (reference sequence). V gave up 4 bases and J gave up 7 bases, with 13 bases separating them.

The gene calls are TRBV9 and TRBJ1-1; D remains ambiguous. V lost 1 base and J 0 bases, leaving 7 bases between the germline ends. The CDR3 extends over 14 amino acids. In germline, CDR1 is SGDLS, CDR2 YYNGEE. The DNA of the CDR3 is TGTGCCAGCAGCGTAACCGGGGTGAACACTGAAGCTTTCTTT. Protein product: CASSVTGVNTEAFF.

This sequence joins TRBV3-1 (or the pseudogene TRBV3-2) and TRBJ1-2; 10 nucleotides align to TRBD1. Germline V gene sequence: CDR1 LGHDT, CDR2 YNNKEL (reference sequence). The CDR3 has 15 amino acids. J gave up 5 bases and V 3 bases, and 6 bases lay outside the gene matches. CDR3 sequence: CASSHSEDRGYGYTF. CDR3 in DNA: TGTGCCAGCAGCCACTCGGAGGACAGGGGGTATGGCTACACCTTC.

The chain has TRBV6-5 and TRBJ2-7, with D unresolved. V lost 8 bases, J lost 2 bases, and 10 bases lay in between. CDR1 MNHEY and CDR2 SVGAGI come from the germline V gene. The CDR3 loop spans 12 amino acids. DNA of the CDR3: TGTGCCAGCGGTCGTCAGACCTACGAGCAGTACTTC. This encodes CASGRQTYEQYF.

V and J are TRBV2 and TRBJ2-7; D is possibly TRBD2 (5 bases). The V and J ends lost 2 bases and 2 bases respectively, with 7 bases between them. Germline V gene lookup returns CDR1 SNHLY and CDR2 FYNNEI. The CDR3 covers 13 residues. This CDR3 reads CASSEQEAYEQYF. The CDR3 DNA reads TGTGCCAGCAGTGAACAGGAGGCCTACGAGCAGTACTTC.

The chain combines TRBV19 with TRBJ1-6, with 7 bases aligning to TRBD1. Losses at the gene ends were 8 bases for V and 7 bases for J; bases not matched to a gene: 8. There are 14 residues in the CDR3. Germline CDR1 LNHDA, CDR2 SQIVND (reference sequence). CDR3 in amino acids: CASDPGQTNSPLHF. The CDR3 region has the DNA TGTGCCAGTGACCCGGGACAGACCAATTCACCCCTCCACTTT. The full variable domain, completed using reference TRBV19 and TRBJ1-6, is DGGITQSPKYLFRKEGQNVTLSCEQNLNHDAMYWYRQDPGQGLRLIYYSQIVNDFQKGDIAEGYSVSREKKESFPLTVTSAQKNPTAFYLCASDPGQTNSPLHFGNGTRLTVT.

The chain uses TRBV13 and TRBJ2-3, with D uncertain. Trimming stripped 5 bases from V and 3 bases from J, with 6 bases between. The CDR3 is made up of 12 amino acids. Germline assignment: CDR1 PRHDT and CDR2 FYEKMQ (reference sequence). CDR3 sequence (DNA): TGTGCCAGCAGCCAGTATACAGATACGCAGTATTTT. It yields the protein CASSQYTDTQYF. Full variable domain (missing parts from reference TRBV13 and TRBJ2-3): AAGVIQSPRHLIKEKRETATLKCYPIPRHDTVYWYQQGPGQDPQFLISFYEKMQSDKGSIPDRFSAQQFSDYHSELNMSSLELGDSALYFCASSQYTDTQYFGPGTRLTVL.

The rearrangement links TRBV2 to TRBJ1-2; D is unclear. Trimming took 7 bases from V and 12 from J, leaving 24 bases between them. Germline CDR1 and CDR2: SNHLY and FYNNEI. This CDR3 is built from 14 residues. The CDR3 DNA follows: TGTGCCAGCACGGGGAGGACCCCCCTCGGCTATAACACCTTC. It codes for CASTGRTPLGYNTF.

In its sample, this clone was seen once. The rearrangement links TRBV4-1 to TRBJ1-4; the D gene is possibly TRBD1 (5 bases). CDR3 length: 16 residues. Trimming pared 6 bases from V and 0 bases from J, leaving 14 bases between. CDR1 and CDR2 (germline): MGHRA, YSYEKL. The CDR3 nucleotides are TGCGCCAGCAGGGCCCCCACAGGTGCAACTAATGAAAAACTGTTTTTT. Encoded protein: CASRAPTGATNEKLFF.

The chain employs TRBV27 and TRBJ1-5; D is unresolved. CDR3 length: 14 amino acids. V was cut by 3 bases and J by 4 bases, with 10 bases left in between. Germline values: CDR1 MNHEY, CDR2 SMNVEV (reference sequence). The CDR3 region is CASSFLGVNQPQHF. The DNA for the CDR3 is TGTGCCAGCAGTTTCCTCGGGGTAAATCAGCCCCAGCATTTT.

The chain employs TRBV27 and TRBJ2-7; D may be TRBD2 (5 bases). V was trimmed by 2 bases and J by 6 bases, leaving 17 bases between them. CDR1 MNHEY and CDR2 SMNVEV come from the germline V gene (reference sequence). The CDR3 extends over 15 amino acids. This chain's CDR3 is CASSLSRVVRGEQYF. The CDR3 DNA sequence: TGTGCCAGCAGTTTAAGTCGGGTAGTCCGGGGCGAGCAGTACTTC.

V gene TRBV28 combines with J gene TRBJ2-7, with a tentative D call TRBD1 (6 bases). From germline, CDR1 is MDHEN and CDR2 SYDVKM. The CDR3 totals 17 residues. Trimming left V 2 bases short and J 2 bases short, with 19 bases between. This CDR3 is CASSLRGGRGAPYEQYF. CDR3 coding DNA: TGTGCCAGCAGTTTACGTGGGGGCAGGGGAGCCCCCTACGAGCAGTACTTC.

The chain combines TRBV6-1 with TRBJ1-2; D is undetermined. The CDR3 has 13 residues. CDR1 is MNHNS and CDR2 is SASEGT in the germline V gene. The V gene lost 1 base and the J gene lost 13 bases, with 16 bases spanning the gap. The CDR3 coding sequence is TGTGCCAGCAGTGAAGGCGGGCGGGGATCGAGCACCTTC. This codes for CASSEGGRGSSTF.

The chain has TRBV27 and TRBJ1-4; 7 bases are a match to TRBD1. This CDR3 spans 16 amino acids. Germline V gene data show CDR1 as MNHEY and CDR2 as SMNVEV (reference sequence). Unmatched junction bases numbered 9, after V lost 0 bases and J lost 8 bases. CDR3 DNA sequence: TGTGCCAGCAGTTTATCGCCCACAGGGGTGGGGGAAAAACTGTTTTTT. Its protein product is CASSLSPTGVGEKLFF.

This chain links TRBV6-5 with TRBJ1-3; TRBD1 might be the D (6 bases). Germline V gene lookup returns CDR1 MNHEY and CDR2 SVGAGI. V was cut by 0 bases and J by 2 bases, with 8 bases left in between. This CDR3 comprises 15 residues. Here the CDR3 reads CASSYSGGPGNTIYF. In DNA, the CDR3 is TGTGCCAGCAGTTACTCGGGGGGGCCTGGAAACACCATATATTTT.

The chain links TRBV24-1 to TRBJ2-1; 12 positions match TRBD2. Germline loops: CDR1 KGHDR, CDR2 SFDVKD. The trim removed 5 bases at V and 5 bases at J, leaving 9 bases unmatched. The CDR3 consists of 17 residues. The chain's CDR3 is CATSGVGTSGSDNEQFF. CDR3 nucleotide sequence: TGTGCCACCAGTGGGGTAGGGACTAGCGGGTCCGACAATGAGCAGTTCTTC.

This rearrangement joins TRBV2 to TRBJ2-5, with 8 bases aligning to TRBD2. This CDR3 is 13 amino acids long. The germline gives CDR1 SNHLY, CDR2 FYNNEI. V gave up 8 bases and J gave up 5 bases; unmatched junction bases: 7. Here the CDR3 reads CASANTGGETQYF. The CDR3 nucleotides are TGTGCCAGCGCCAACACGGGGGGGGAGACCCAGTACTTC.

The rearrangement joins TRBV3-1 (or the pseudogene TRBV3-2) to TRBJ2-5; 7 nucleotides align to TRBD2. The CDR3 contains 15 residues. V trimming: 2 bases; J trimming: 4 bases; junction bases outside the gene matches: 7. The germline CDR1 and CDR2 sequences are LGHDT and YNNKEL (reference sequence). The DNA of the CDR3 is TGTGCCAGCAGCCAAACCACGGGGGGTCGAGAGACCCAGTACTTC. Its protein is CASSQTTGGRETQYF.

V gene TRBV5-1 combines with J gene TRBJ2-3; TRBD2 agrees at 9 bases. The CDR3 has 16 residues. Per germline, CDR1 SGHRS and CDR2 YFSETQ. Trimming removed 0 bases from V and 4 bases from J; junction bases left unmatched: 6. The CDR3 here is CASSLDGGGAPDTQYF. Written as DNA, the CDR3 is TGCGCCAGCAGCTTGGATGGCGGGGGGGCGCCAGATACGCAGTATTTT.

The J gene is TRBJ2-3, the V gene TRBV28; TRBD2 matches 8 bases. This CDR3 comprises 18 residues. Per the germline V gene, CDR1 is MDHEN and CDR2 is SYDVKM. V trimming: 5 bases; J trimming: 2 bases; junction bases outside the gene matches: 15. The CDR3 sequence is CASSNPLRASGLTDTQYF. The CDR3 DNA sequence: TGTGCCAGCAGTAACCCGCTTCGGGCTAGCGGGCTCACAGATACGCAGTATTTT.